Reported below is one TCR beta chain. Since the CDR3 does not end with the conserved phenylalanine or tryptophan, this likely comes from a read error. It is unclear where the CDR3 begins or ends on the DNA, so no DNA is shown, and the CDR3 is as TCRdb lists it. This sample is part of a study of T-cell memory formation after mild COVID-19. Researchers used 5'RACE with constant-segment primers to make TCR alpha and TCR beta cDNA libraries that carry sample barcodes and UMIs. TCRdb re-derived calls from the 5' RACE reads in MiXCR, one entry per CDR3 protein. The sample shows 110,000 to 150,000 distinct CDR3 sequences, 14% of them seen only once. Per germline, CDR1 SGHRS and CDR2 YFSETQ. The CDR3 is made up of 14 amino acids, end residues included.

This sequence originates from an adult woman who had mild COVID-19 (a few samples of this study predate the infection). Cell type and time point are not known. The V gene is TRBV5-1, the J gene TRBJ1-1; TRBD1, the table's D call, was not compared with the DNA. The sample consisted of PBMCs or a T cell subset sorted from them (not recorded which). The CDR3 region is CASSLAKELQDRAP.